The 29 T cell receptor beta chains below all came from one sample that was sequenced in a study of blood T cell repertoires in COVID-19. Using immunoSEQ multiplex PCR, the repertoire was profiled, and TCRdb retains in-frame clones only, with some absent. This sample has over 200,000 clones; approximately 83% occur once, and the top ten carry 1.3%. The sequencing input was peripheral blood. These receptor sequences come from a woman in her 30s with COVID-19, enrolled during active disease.

The CDR3 coding sequence is TGTGCCAGCTCATCAGGGAGCGGGAGCCCCTACGAGCAGTACTTC. Protein: CASSSGSGSPYEQYF. This chain connects TRBV18 to TRBJ2-7, with 8 bases aligning to TRBD2. CDR1 and CDR2 from the germline V gene are KGHSH and LQKENI. V gave up 5 bases and J gave up 2 bases; unmatched junction bases: 8. This CDR3 has 15 amino acids. Combining the CDR3 with reference TRBV18 and TRBJ2-7 gives the whole variable domain NAGVMQNPRHLVRRRGQEARLRCSPMKGHSHVYWYRQLPEEGLKFMVYLQKENIIDESGMPKERFSAEFPKEGPSILRIQQVVRGDSAAYFCASSSGSGSPYEQYFGPGTRLTVT.

The V gene is TRBV5-6, the J gene TRBJ2-1, with 7 bases identical to TRBD2. This CDR3 is 13 amino acids long. V lost 4 bases to trimming and J lost 8 bases; unmatched junction nucleotides: 6. CDR1 and CDR2 (germline): SGHDT, YYEEEE. The CDR3 sequence is CASSPLAFHEQFF. The CDR3, as DNA: TGTGCCAGCAGCCCACTAGCGTTCCATGAGCAGTTCTTC.

This chain links TRBV19 with TRBJ2-2; unclear D gene. Trimming shortened V by 5 bases and J by 2 bases, and 12 bases separated the two germline ends. There are 15 residues in the CDR3. Germline V gene data show CDR1 as LNHDA and CDR2 as SQIVND (reference sequence). The CDR3 reads CASSLLTDNTGELFF. CDR3 coding DNA: TGTGCCAGTAGTCTTCTCACAGATAACACCGGGGAGCTGTTTTTT.

This chain connects TRBV6-4 to TRBJ2-6; tentative D call: TRBD1 (6 bases). CDR3 size: 17 residues. Trimming took 6 bases from V and 0 from J, leaving 15 bases between them. From germline, CDR1 is MRHNA and CDR2 SNTAGT. The CDR3 region is CASSGTGMSSGANVLTF. The DNA of the CDR3 is TGTGCCAGCAGCGGAACAGGGATGTCCTCTGGGGCCAACGTCCTGACTTTC.

The chain carries TRBV7-2 and TRBJ1-2; D is perhaps TRBD1 (6 bases). This CDR3 has 14 residues. V was clipped by 2 bases and J by 8 bases, with 15 bases between them. Germline V gene sequence: CDR1 SGHTA, CDR2 FQGNSA. CDR3 DNA sequence: TGTGCCAGCAGCTTATCGGGGGGGCAGGAGGGCTACACCTTC. As protein: CASSLSGGQEGYTF.

The J gene is TRBJ1-1, the V gene TRBV5-4, with 9 nucleotides matching TRBD1. The CDR3 length is 15 residues. Germline V gene lookup returns CDR1 SGHNT and CDR2 YYREEE (reference sequence). Unmatched junction bases numbered 6, after V lost 4 bases and J lost 2 bases. As DNA, the CDR3 is TGTGCCAGCAGCCTAAACAGGGGGCGCAACACTGAAGCTTTCTTT. It encodes CASSLNRGRNTEAFF.

The J gene is TRBJ2-4, the V gene TRBV13; tentatively, D is TRBD2 (6 bases). V shed 5 bases and J shed 0 bases, with 14 bases lying between them. Germline V CDR1 and CDR2: PRHDT, FYEKMQ (reference sequence). This CDR3 region has 16 residues. CDR3 sequence reads: CASSASEELAKNIQYF. Here the CDR3 DNA reads TGTGCCAGCAGCGCTAGCGAAGAACTAGCCAAAAACATTCAGTACTTC.

The chain employs TRBV12-3 or TRBV12-4 and TRBJ1-2; D remains unclear. Trimming shortened V by 1 base and J by 7 bases, and 7 bases separated the two germline ends. The CDR3 spans 12 residues. The CDR3 DNA follows: TGTGCCAGCAGTTTAGGCGGAATTGGCTACACCTTC. This encodes CASSLGGIGYTF.

The chain links TRBV7-8 to TRBJ2-3; D perhaps matches TRBD1 (6 bases). The germline CDR1 and CDR2 sequences are SGHVS and FQNEAQ. CDR3 length: 18 residues. Trimming removed 5 bases at V and 1 base at J, with 22 bases between. The CDR3 sequence: CASSPTVRTGMGTDTQYF. The CDR3 DNA is TGTGCCAGCAGCCCTACTGTACGTACAGGGATGGGCACAGATACGCAGTATTTT. Combining the CDR3 with reference TRBV7-8 and TRBJ2-3 gives the whole variable domain GAGVSQSPRYKVAKRGQDVALRCDPISGHVSLFWYQQALGQGPEFLTYFQNEAQLDKSGLPSDRFFAERPEGSVSTLKIQRTQQEDSAVYLCASSPTVRTGMGTDTQYFGPGTRLTVL.

The chain links TRBV21-1 to TRBJ1-1. TRBV21-1 is assigned pseudogene status. The CDR3 covers 15 residues. The CDR3 sequence: CASSIPPRVNTEAFF. CDR3 in DNA: TGTGCCAGCAGCATACCCCCTCGGGTTAACACTGAAGCTTTCTTT.

The gene calls are TRBV6-5 and TRBJ1-5; D is ambiguous. This CDR3 contains 14 residues. Looked up from germline, CDR1 is MNHEY and CDR2 is SVGAGI. Trimming cost V 4 bases and J 2 bases, with 9 bases left between them. CDR3 sequence: CASSSQWGNQPQHF. The CDR3 region has the DNA TGTGCCAGCAGTTCACAGTGGGGCAATCAGCCCCAGCATTTT.

This clone was detected only a few times. The V and J genes are TRBV4-3 and TRBJ1-2; D might be TRBD1 (5 bases). With 0 bases removed from V and 3 bases from J, the gap between germline ends came to 14 bases. The CDR3 loop spans 16 amino acids. Germline CDR1 LGHNA, CDR2 YSLEER. The CDR3 sequence: CASSQEPETDYYGYTF. The CDR3 DNA follows: TGCGCCAGCAGCCAAGAACCCGAGACAGACTACTATGGCTACACCTTC.

This clone was counted between two and nine times. This chain uses TRBV7-9 with TRBJ2-1, with TRBD1 identical over 9 bases. The germline gives CDR1 SEHNR, CDR2 FQNEAQ (reference sequence). J was trimmed by 7 bases and V by 2 bases; bases with no gene match: 12. The CDR3 is 17 residues long. The CDR3 DNA follows: TGTGCCAGCAGCTTAAGACAGGGGGTCGCATCGGTAAATGAGCAGTTCTTC. Translation: CASSLRQGVASVNEQFF.

This clone was picked up a small number of times. The chain has TRBV28 and TRBJ1-5, with D possibly being TRBD1 (6 bases). Germline CDR1 and CDR2: MDHEN and SYDVKM. The CDR3 length is 14 residues. V lost 1 base and J lost 12, with 16 bases in between. The CDR3 DNA is TGTGCCAGCAGTTTATCGGCGGGGGCAGGGAGCCAGCATTTT. Protein product: CASSLSAGAGSQHF.

The chain recombines TRBV19 with TRBJ2-7; TRBD2 matches 7 bases. The V gene end was trimmed by 5 bases and the J gene end by 1 base; junction bases not matched to a gene: 5. Germline-derived CDR1 and CDR2 are LNHDA and SQIVND (reference sequence). The CDR3 loop spans 14 amino acids. The CDR3 region is CASSDRGESYEQYF. CDR3 sequence (DNA): TGTGCCAGTAGTGACCGGGGGGAATCCTACGAGCAGTACTTC. Based on the CDR3 plus reference TRBV19 and TRBJ2-7, the full variable domain is DGGITQSPKYLFRKEGQNVTLSCEQNLNHDAMYWYRQDPGQGLRLIYYSQIVNDFQKGDIAEGYSVSREKKESFPLTVTSAQKNPTAFYLCASSDRGESYEQYFGPGTRLTVT.

This clone was detected a few times. This rearrangement joins TRBV7-9 to TRBJ1-4; D perhaps matches TRBD1 (5 bases). The CDR3 has 18 residues. Deletions cut 4 bases from V and 8 bases from J, with 26 bases between. Germline CDR1 reads SEHNR; CDR2 reads FQNEAQ (reference sequence). The CDR3: CASSSQGGPSRAREKLFF. As DNA, the CDR3 is TGTGCCAGCAGCTCCCAGGGAGGACCTTCTAGGGCGCGGGAAAAACTGTTTTTT.

The chain combines TRBV2 with TRBJ1-6; the D gene is possibly TRBD1 (5 bases). From germline, CDR1 is SNHLY and CDR2 FYNNEI. Trimming took off 2 bases at V and 5 bases at J, with 10 bases between the two ends. The CDR3 is 15 amino acids. The CDR3 nucleotides read TGTGCCAGCAGTGAACCGCGGGGCAATAATTCACCCCTCCACTTT. Amino acid sequence: CASSEPRGNNSPLHF.

The J gene is TRBJ2-2, the V gene TRBV25-1; the D gene is possibly TRBD2 (5 bases). CDR1 and CDR2 from the germline V gene are MGHDK and SYGVNS. Trimming shortened V by 4 bases and J by 7 bases, and 10 bases separated the two germline ends. The CDR3 loop spans 13 amino acids. The CDR3 DNA follows: TGTGCCAGCAGTGTAACGGGAAACGGGGAGCTGTTTTTT. Protein product: CASSVTGNGELFF.

The V gene is TRBV6-5, the J gene TRBJ2-7; the D gene is possibly TRBD2 (6 bases). Trimming took off 2 bases at V and 4 bases at J, with 15 bases between the two ends. The CDR3 consists of 15 residues. Germline V CDR1 and CDR2: MNHEY, SVGAGI. CDR3 residues: CASSYGLASRYEQYF. CDR3 coding DNA: TGTGCCAGCAGTTACGGGCTAGCGTCCCGTTACGAGCAGTACTTC.

This clone was observed a handful of times. The gene calls are TRBV5-4 and TRBJ1-2, with D perhaps TRBD1 (5 bases). CDR1 and CDR2 (germline): SGHNT, YYREEE (reference sequence). V shed 0 bases and J shed 4 bases, with 7 bases lying between them. The CDR3 loop spans 13 amino acids. The CDR3 here is CASSLGGTYGYTF. The DNA for the CDR3 is TGTGCCAGCAGCTTGGGGGGCACCTATGGCTACACCTTC.

The chain recombines TRBV11-2 with TRBJ2-1, with 14 bases identical to TRBD2. The CDR3 contains 15 residues. The germline V gene encodes CDR1 SGHAT and CDR2 FQNNGV. V shed 5 bases, J shed 9 bases, and the junction held 6 bases outside the gene matches. The CDR3 DNA reads TGTGCCAGCAGCCCGACTAGCGGGGGGGCCGGTGAGCAGTTCTTC. It is translated as CASSPTSGGAGEQFF.

This clone has just one count. The chain joins TRBV3-1 (or the pseudogene TRBV3-2) to TRBJ1-4, with D maybe TRBD1 (6 bases). Per germline, CDR1 LGHDT and CDR2 YNNKEL (reference sequence). The CDR3 loop spans 15 amino acids. Trimming pared 3 bases from V and 3 bases from J, leaving 11 bases between. Written as DNA, the CDR3 is TGTGCCAGCAGCCAGCGGACAGAAGCTAATGAAAAACTGTTTTTT. This translates into CASSQRTEANEKLFF.

This chain links TRBV6-5 with TRBJ2-2, with D uncertain. Germline V CDR1 and CDR2: MNHEY, SVGAGI. This CDR3 is built from 15 residues. V gave up 10 bases and J gave up 1 base, with 16 bases separating them. The CDR3, as DNA: TGTGCCACCGAGGTGGCCAACCTGAACACCGGGGAGCTGTTTTTT. This translates into CATEVANLNTGELFF.

This clone occurred many times. The DNA of the CDR3 is TGTGCCATCAGTGTGACCGTCGCCGGGGACACTGAAGCTTTCTTT. Translating it yields CAISVTVAGDTEAFF. This chain uses TRBV10-3 with TRBJ1-1; no definite D call. This CDR3 is 15 amino acids long. The germline gives CDR1 ENHRY, CDR2 SYGVKD. Trimming pared 4 bases from V and 3 bases from J, leaving 15 bases between.

The genes are TRBV9 and TRBJ2-7, with D perhaps TRBD2 (6 bases). The CDR3 runs to 15 residues. With 6 bases removed from V and 3 bases from J, the gap between germline ends came to 19 bases. CDR1 SGDLS and CDR2 YYNGEE come from the germline V gene. CDR3 sequence reads: CASTRGAGPLYEQYF. The CDR3 DNA reads TGTGCCAGCACCCGTGGGGCGGGACCTCTCTACGAGCAGTACTTC.

CDR3 sequence (DNA): TGTGCCAGCAGTTCAGACGGAGACTATGGCTACACCTTC. It yields the protein CASSSDGDYGYTF. This chain connects TRBV5-4 to TRBJ1-2; D is ambiguous. This CDR3 is built from 13 residues. The germline V and J ends were trimmed by 5 bases and 3 bases, with 11 bases remaining between them. CDR1 and CDR2 from the germline V gene are SGHNT and YYREEE (reference sequence).

The genes are TRBV6-2 or TRBV6-3 and TRBJ2-3; 8 bases map to TRBD2. The V segment lost 5 bases and the J segment 8 bases; nucleotides outside the gene matches: 18. CDR1 and CDR2 from the germline V gene are MNHEY and SVGEGT. There are 17 residues in the CDR3. CDR3 sequence (DNA): TGTGCCAGCAGTACATTCGTAGCGGGACCTTCCTACGGTACGCAGTATTTT. Its translation is CASSTFVAGPSYGTQYF.

In the case of this clone: The junction shows a germline mismatch at one end, possibly a read error. The gene calls are TRBV5-1 and TRBJ2-7, with 8 bases fitting TRBD1. The CDR3 is made up of 15 amino acids. Germline CDR1 is SGHRS and CDR2 is YFSETQ. The CDR3 nucleotides are TGCGCCAGCAGCCGGAGCGGACAGGGAGGCTACGGGCAGTACTTC. It yields the protein CASSRSGQGGYGQYF.

This chain links TRBV6-5 with TRBJ1-6; 8 bases align to TRBD1. Per germline, CDR1 MNHEY and CDR2 SVGAGI. J gave up 10 bases and V 2 bases, and 4 bases lay outside the gene matches. This CDR3 has 14 amino acids. CDR3 nucleotide sequence: TGTGCCAGCAGTTACCGGACAGGGCAGTCACCCCTCCACTTT. Encoded protein: CASSYRTGQSPLHF.